The source of this TCR beta chain is a study of cytomegalovirus exposure and HLA in healthy donors. Overall study context: Roughly 179 million T cells yielded more than 95 million unique TCR beta sequences, as an earlier analysis found. A preliminary data release comprised roughly 85 million unique TCRs obtained from HLA-typed donors. The study, taken as a whole, reports: Across donors, most TCRs were seen rarely, yet some public ones were widespread.

The PCR was carried out with 60 Vbeta primers and 13 Jbeta primers. TCRdb's copy holds only in-frame clones and misses some; the assay was immunoSEQ multiplex PCR. The table includes approximately 170,000 clones, 70% to 90% detected once. A note on this clone: Its antigen is unidentified.

This CDR3 has 15 residues. Germline V CDR1 and CDR2: SGHNT, YENEEA. The J segment lost 0 bases and the V segment lost 2 bases, leaving 3 bases of the junction unmatched. The chain joins TRBV11-3 to TRBJ2-7, with TRBD1 identical over 8 bases. This TCR derives from a male donor in good health and CMV-seronegative. The specimen was PBMCs. The CDR3 is CASSLRQGPSYEQYF. The CDR3 coding sequence is TGTGCCAGCAGCTTACGACAGGGGCCCTCCTACGAGCAGTACTTC.